Detailed here is one T cell receptor (beta chain). Its antigen is currently unknown. This CDR3 has 14 residues. Germline V gene data show CDR1 as SGHNT and CDR2 as YENEEA. Trimming shortened V by 1 base and J by 0 bases, and 6 bases separated the two germline ends. These data originate in a study of graft-versus-host responses after intestinal transplantation. The study's findings and limits: Early HvG declines after transplant were associated with peak circulating GvH clone levels.

Data came from immunoSEQ multiplex PCR; TCRdb stores just in-frame clones and leaves some out. The sample holds roughly 99,000 clones, 80% to 90% seen once. The sequence derives from a human donor who was the organ donor for an intestinal transplant. Sequencing used unstimulated CD4+ T cells sorted from spleen or lymph node cells, obtained before transplant. The chain employs TRBV11-3 and TRBJ1-1; D call uncertain. CDR3 sequence (DNA): TGTGCCAGCAGCTTAGGGTTTCTGAACACTGAAGCTTTCTTT. Its protein is CASSLGFLNTEAFF. The full variable domain, rest sourced from reference TRBV11-3 and TRBJ1-1, is EAGVVQSPRYKIIEKKQPVAFWCNPISGHNTLYWYLQNLGQGPELLIRYENEEAVDDSQLPKDRFSAERLKGVDSTLKIQPAELGDSAVYLCASSLGFLNTEAFFGQGTRLTVV.